This T cell receptor beta chain comes out of a study of T cell responses to AZD1222 COVID-19 vaccine. Study results and caveats: Two AZD1222 doses significantly raised spike-specific TCR breadth and depth over controls. The number of AZD1222 recipients seropositive at baseline was only five or six. Donors skewed white British and female; clonal diversity was possibly underestimated.

A remark on this clone: The antigen is not known.

Libraries were prepared by immunoSEQ multiplex PCR; TCRdb keeps only in-frame clonotypes and omits some of them. The data contain around 95,000 clones, approximately 87% of them singletons. CDR3 length equals 13 residues. Germline CDR1 and CDR2: ENHRY and SYGVKD. Deletions cut 3 bases from V and 8 bases from J, with 13 bases between. Sample: peripheral blood, taken on day 0 of MenACWY control vaccination. The TCR originated in an adult in good health. The chain uses TRBV10-3 and TRBJ1-2; D ambiguous. CDR3 sequence (DNA): TGTGCCATCAGTGATAATGGGAGTTGGGGCTACACCTTC. This encodes CAISDNGSWGYTF.